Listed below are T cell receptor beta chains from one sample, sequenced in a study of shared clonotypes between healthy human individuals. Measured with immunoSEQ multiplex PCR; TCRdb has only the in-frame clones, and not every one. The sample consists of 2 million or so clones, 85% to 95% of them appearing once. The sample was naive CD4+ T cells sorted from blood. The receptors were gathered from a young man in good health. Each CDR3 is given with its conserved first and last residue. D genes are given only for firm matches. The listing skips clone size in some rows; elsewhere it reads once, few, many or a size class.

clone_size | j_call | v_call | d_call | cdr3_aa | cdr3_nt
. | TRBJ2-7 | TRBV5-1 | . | CASSLEEGLTYEQYF | TGCGCCAGCAGCTTGGAAGAGGGATTGACCTACGAGCAGTACTTC
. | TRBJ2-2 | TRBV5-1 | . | CASSLRDGELFF | TGCGCCAGCAGCTTGCGGGATGGGGAGCTGTTTTTT
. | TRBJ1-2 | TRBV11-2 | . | CASSLSQGLYGYTF | TGTGCCAGCAGCTTATCCCAGGGCCTTTATGGCTACACCTTC
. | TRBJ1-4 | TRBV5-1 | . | CASSEGTFGGEKLFF | TGCGCCAGCAGCGAGGGGACCTTCGGAGGCGAAAAACTGTTTTTT
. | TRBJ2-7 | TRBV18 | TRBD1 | CASSPEAGGKQYF | TGTGCCAGCTCACCGGAGGCAGGGGGCAAGCAGTACTTC
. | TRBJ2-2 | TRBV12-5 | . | CASALLTGELFF | TGTGCTAGTGCCCTCCTGACCGGGGAGCTGTTTTTT
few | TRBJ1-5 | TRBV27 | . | CASRGRVGQPQHF | TGTGCCAGCAGGGGCAGGGTTGGTCAGCCCCAGCATTTT
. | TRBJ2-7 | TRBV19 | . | CASTIRAEPYEQYF | TGTGCCAGTACGATTAGGGCGGAACCGTACGAGCAGTACTTC
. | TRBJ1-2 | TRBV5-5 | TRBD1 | CASSPGQGVGYTF | TGTGCCAGCAGCCCGGGACAGGGAGTGGGCTACACCTTC
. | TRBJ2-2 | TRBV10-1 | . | CASSERVGTGELFF | TGCGCCAGCAGTGAGAGAGTGGGCACCGGGGAGCTGTTTTTT
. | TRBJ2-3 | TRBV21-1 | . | CASSTTYTQYF | TGTGCCAGCAGCACGACATATACGCAGTATTTT
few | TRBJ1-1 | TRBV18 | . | CASSPPDGMNTEAFF | TGTGCCAGCTCACCACCGGACGGAATGAACACTGAAGCTTTCTTT
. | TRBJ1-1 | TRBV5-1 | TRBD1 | CASSGRTGWTEAFF | TGCGCCAGCAGCGGAAGGACAGGGTGGACTGAAGCTTTCTTT
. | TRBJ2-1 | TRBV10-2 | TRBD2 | CASSEDQRGGSYNEQFF | TGCGCCAGCAGTGAGGATCAGCGGGGGGGCTCCTACAATGAGCAGTTCTTC